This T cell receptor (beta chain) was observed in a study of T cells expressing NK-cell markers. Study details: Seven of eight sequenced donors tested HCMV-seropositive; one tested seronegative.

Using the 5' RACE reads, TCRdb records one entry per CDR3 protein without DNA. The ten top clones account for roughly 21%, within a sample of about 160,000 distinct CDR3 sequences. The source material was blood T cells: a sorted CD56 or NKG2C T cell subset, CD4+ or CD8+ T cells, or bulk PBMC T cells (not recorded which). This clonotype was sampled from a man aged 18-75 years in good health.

The CDR3 loop is CASSPGGLGETQYF. J is TRBJ2-5 and V is TRBV5-6; TCRdb's D gene call, TRBD1, goes unchecked for lack of DNA. The CDR3 is 14 residues long. Germline loops: CDR1 SGHDT, CDR2 YYEEEE.